The 28 T cell receptor beta chains below were found in one sample sequenced in a study of identical twins. MiXCR was run by TCRdb on the 5' RACE reads, yielding one entry per CDR3 protein. There are 1.5 million to 2 million distinct CDR3 sequences in the sample; about 32% occur only once, and approximately 0.29% lies in the top ten. Sequences were obtained from cord blood. The source is a newborn girl in good health.

This clonotype was seen a few times. The genes are TRBV9 and TRBJ2-1, with D perhaps TRBD1 or TRBD2 (5 bases each). Germline loops: CDR1 SGDLS, CDR2 YYNGEE. V dropped 5 bases and J dropped 3 bases, with 15 bases sitting between them. The CDR3 contains 15 residues. CDR3: CASSSGSMGYNEQFF. The CDR3 DNA sequence: TGTGCCAGCAGTTCAGGGAGTATGGGCTACAATGAGCAGTTCTTC.

This clonotype came up a few times. V usage is TRBV20-1 and J usage is TRBJ1-2, with TRBD1 identical over 8 bases. V lost 7 bases and J lost 4; bases outside the gene matches: 5. Germline assignment: CDR1 DFQATT and CDR2 SNEGSKA (reference sequence). This CDR3 has 12 amino acids. The CDR3 nucleotides are TGCAGTGACGGACAGGGATCCTATGGCTACACCTTC. As protein: CSDGQGSYGYTF.

Points on this clonotype: Since a much larger clone is just one base distant, this may be a read error. The chain couples TRBV29-1 to TRBJ2-3, with a weak D call TRBD2 (5 bases). Germline V gene lookup returns CDR1 SQVTM and CDR2 ANQGSEA. The CDR3 has 17 amino acids. The CDR3 protein is CSVDTLVPRSSTDTRYF. For the CDR3, the DNA is TGCAGCGTTGATACCCTCGTTCCCAGATCTAGCACAGATACGCGGTATTTT.

This clonotype was detected a few times. V usage is TRBV18 and J usage is TRBJ2-5; 14 positions agree with TRBD2. This CDR3 is built from 18 residues. With 3 bases clipped from V and 2 bases from J, the junction kept 8 bases outside the gene matches. The germline V gene has CDR1 KGHSH and CDR2 LQKENI. In DNA form, the CDR3 reads TGTGCCAGCTCACCGAGGACTAGCGGGGGGCCGGGGCAAGAGACCCAGTACTTC. This gives the protein CASSPRTSGGPGQETQYF. Complete variable domain (other parts from reference TRBV18 and TRBJ2-5): NAGVMQNPRHLVRRRGQEARLRCSPMKGHSHVYWYRQLPEEGLKFMVYLQKENIIDESGMPKERFSAEFPKEGPSILRIQQVVRGDSAAYFCASSPRTSGGPGQETQYFGPGTRLLVL.

The chain joins TRBV18 to TRBJ2-7, with D unresolved. Trimming cost V 3 bases and J 0 bases, with 12 bases left between them. Per the germline V gene, CDR1 is KGHSH and CDR2 is LQKENI. CDR3 size: 15 residues. The CDR3 is CASSPVARSSYEQYF. The CDR3 DNA follows: TGTGCCAGCTCACCTGTAGCCCGAAGCTCCTACGAGCAGTACTTC. Full variable domain (rest looked up from reference TRBV18 and TRBJ2-7): NAGVMQNPRHLVRRRGQEARLRCSPMKGHSHVYWYRQLPEEGLKFMVYLQKENIIDESGMPKERFSAEFPKEGPSILRIQQVVRGDSAAYFCASSPVARSSYEQYFGPGTRLTVT.

This chain's CDR3 is CSALAWSSYNEQFF. CDR3 DNA sequence: TGCAGTGCCCTAGCCTGGAGCTCCTACAATGAGCAGTTCTTC. V and J are TRBV20-1 and TRBJ2-1; D is perhaps TRBD2 (5 bases). Between the trimmed V and J ends, which lost 6 bases and 0 bases, there was a span of 12 bases. The CDR3 has 14 residues. CDR1 DFQATT and CDR2 SNEGSKA come from the germline V gene (reference sequence).

The V call is TRBV4-1, the J call TRBJ1-1; TRBD1 is a possible D gene (6 bases). V was pared by 2 bases and J by 4 bases, with 20 bases between. From germline, CDR1 is MGHRA and CDR2 YSYEKL. This CDR3 has 17 amino acids. The CDR3 nucleotides are TGCGCCAGCAGCCAACCGGGGGGCGGGCAAGGAGGCACTGAAGCTTTCTTT. Translated: CASSQPGGGQGGTEAFF.

This chain links TRBV20-1 with TRBJ2-5; the D is unclear. This CDR3 is built from 15 residues. Germline CDR1 is DFQATT and CDR2 is SNEGSKA (reference sequence). Between the trimmed V and J ends, which lost 0 bases and 5 bases, there was a span of 16 bases. CDR3 residues: CSARDGHVHWETQYF. The CDR3 coding sequence is TGCAGTGCTAGAGACGGTCACGTTCATTGGGAGACCCAGTACTTC.

The V gene is TRBV27, the J gene TRBJ2-5; 7 positions match TRBD1. V shed 8 bases, J shed 1 base, and the junction held 13 bases outside the gene matches. CDR3 length: 16 residues. The germline V gene has CDR1 MNHEY and CDR2 SMNVEV (reference sequence). DNA for the CDR3: TGTGCCAGCGCTATCTTAAGGACAGGCTTCCAAGAGACCCAGTACTTC. It specifies CASAILRTGFQETQYF.

This clonotype was counted a few times. The CDR3 nucleotides read TGTGCCAGCAGTTCGACTCTGACAGGGCGAAGCTCCTACGAGCAGTACTTC. Encoded protein: CASSSTLTGRSSYEQYF. The chain carries TRBV6-2 or TRBV6-3 and TRBJ2-7, with 7 bases that match TRBD1. Looked up from germline, CDR1 is MNHEY and CDR2 is SVGEGT. This CDR3 comprises 17 residues. The V segment lost 4 bases and the J segment 0 bases; nucleotides outside the gene matches: 12.

The chain has TRBV5-1 and TRBJ2-1, with D maybe TRBD2 (5 bases). The CDR3 has 14 residues. In germline, CDR1 is SGHRS, CDR2 YFSETQ. V lost 2 bases to trimming and J lost 13 bases, with 19 bases between them. The CDR3 DNA is TGCGCCAGCAGCTTTTACACGTCGGAGGAGACCCAGTTCTTC. The encoded protein is CASSFYTSEETQFF.

This clonotype was observed many times. The V gene is TRBV11-2, the J gene TRBJ1-1, with no clear D. CDR3 length: 14 residues. V was trimmed by 3 bases and J by 0 bases, leaving 8 bases between them. Germline V CDR1 and CDR2: SGHAT, FQNNGV. CDR3 coding DNA: TGTGCCAGCAGCTTTCGCCCCCTGAACACTGAAGCTTTCTTT. This translates into CASSFRPLNTEAFF.

This sequence joins TRBV7-9 and TRBJ2-2, with a possible D match to TRBD2 (5 bases). The CDR3 consists of 18 residues. Germline V gene data show CDR1 as SEHNR and CDR2 as FQNEAQ (reference sequence). Trimming removed 5 bases from V and 5 bases from J, with 24 bases in between. The CDR3 loop reads CASSPTLLGATGTGELFF. CDR3 nucleotides: TGTGCCAGCAGCCCGACCTTGTTGGGAGCCACGGGGACCGGGGAGCTGTTTTTT.

The rearrangement joins TRBV20-1 to TRBJ2-5; 8 bases fit TRBD2. Germline assignment: CDR1 DFQATT and CDR2 SNEGSKA (reference sequence). The CDR3 is made up of 14 amino acids. J lost 11 bases, V lost 3 bases, and 14 bases had no gene match. The CDR3 protein is CSARGQRELNEQYF. Here the CDR3 DNA reads TGCAGTGCTAGGGGGCAGCGGGAGTTGAATGAGCAGTACTTC.

This clonotype was observed at least ten times. V gene TRBV29-1 combines with J gene TRBJ2-1; 10 nucleotides agree with TRBD1. The germline CDR1 and CDR2 sequences are SQVTM and ANQGSEA. The CDR3 is 12 amino acids. The V and J ends lost 8 bases and 5 bases, in that order; junction bases with no gene match: 3. The DNA for the CDR3 is TGCAGCTCGGGACAGGGGAACAATGAGCAGTTCTTC. This encodes CSSGQGNNEQFF.

This clonotype was found a few times. The chain combines TRBV20-1 with TRBJ2-1; the D is unclear. Germline loops: CDR1 DFQATT, CDR2 SNEGSKA (reference sequence). The CDR3 totals 14 residues. V lost 1 base and J lost 1, with 8 bases in between. CDR3 in amino acids: CSARVGPSYNEQFF. The DNA for the CDR3 is TGCAGTGCTAGAGTTGGACCTTCCTACAATGAGCAGTTCTTC.

The chain recombines TRBV20-1 with TRBJ2-7; tentative D call: TRBD2 (6 bases). V was trimmed by 5 bases and J by 2 bases, leaving 10 bases between them. Per germline, CDR1 DFQATT and CDR2 SNEGSKA (reference sequence). CDR3 length equals 12 residues. The CDR3 coding sequence is TGCAGTGCTCCGACTAGTACCTACGAGCAGTACTTC. Translating gives CSAPTSTYEQYF.

This chain connects TRBV6-1 to TRBJ2-3; D gene uncertain. This CDR3 region has 13 residues. Trimming pared 3 bases from V and 6 bases from J, leaving 10 bases between. The germline V gene has CDR1 MNHNS and CDR2 SASEGT. The chain's CDR3 is CASSDSPGDTQYF. The CDR3, as DNA: TGTGCCAGCAGTGATAGTCCTGGTGATACGCAGTATTTT.

The chain has TRBV11-2 and TRBJ2-3; D might be TRBD1 or TRBD2, each matching 5 bases. With 2 bases removed from V and 0 bases from J, the gap between germline ends came to 18 bases. Germline V gives CDR1 SGHAT, CDR2 FQNNGV. The CDR3 sequence is 18 residues long. In nucleotides, the CDR3 is TGTGCCAGCAGCTTACCGACGGGGACCTCCGCTAGCACAGATACGCAGTATTTT. Translated, it gives CASSLPTGTSASTDTQYF. Variable domain in full (rest from reference TRBV11-2 and TRBJ2-3): EAGVAQSPRYKIIEKRQSVAFWCNPISGHATLYWYQQILGQGPKLLIQFQNNGVVDDSQLPKDRFSAERLKGVDSTLKIQPAKLEDSAVYLCASSLPTGTSASTDTQYFGPGTRLTVL.

This clonotype was detected only a few times. CDR3: CSASQGNYGYTF. The DNA of the CDR3 is TGCAGTGCTAGCCAGGGTAACTATGGCTACACCTTC. V and J are TRBV20-1 and TRBJ1-2, with D possibly matching TRBD1 (5 bases). This CDR3 is 12 amino acids long. The V gene lost 3 bases and the J gene lost 1 base, with 6 bases spanning the gap. Per germline, CDR1 DFQATT and CDR2 SNEGSKA (reference sequence).

The V call is TRBV7-9, the J call TRBJ1-5; D gene uncertain. The germline V gene encodes CDR1 SEHNR and CDR2 FQNEAQ (reference sequence). The CDR3 consists of 15 residues. The germline V and J ends were trimmed by 2 bases and 9 bases, with 17 bases remaining between them. CDR3 nucleotide sequence: TGTGCCAGCAGCTTAACTTCGGCAGATACTTCGCCCCAGCATTTT. This gives the protein CASSLTSADTSPQHF.

This clonotype was picked up a small number of times. The V and J genes are TRBV6-1 and TRBJ1-4, with 7 bases lining up with TRBD1. V was pared by 4 bases and J by 7 bases, with 9 bases of the junction left unmatched. Germline V gives CDR1 MNHNS, CDR2 SASEGT. CDR3 length equals 15 residues. CDR3 nucleotide sequence: TGTGCCAGCAGTGCCATGACAGGGTTCGGTGAAAAACTGTTTTTT. It specifies CASSAMTGFGEKLFF.

This clonotype was seen only a few times. CDR3 sequence (DNA): TGTGCCAGCCTTGGGGGGAGTGCGGACAATGAGCAGTTCTTC. Protein sequence: CASLGGSADNEQFF. This chain joins TRBV2 and TRBJ2-1, with D possibly being TRBD2 (6 bases). Looked up from germline, CDR1 is SNHLY and CDR2 is FYNNEI. The CDR3 runs 14 residues. Trimming removed 8 bases from V and 5 bases from J, with 16 bases in between.

J is TRBJ1-2 and V is TRBV11-2; no reliable D call. This CDR3 has 18 amino acids. The germline gives CDR1 SGHAT, CDR2 FQNNGV. V lost 5 bases, J lost 11 bases, and 33 bases lay in between. The CDR3 sequence is CASSRLRNQPIAGVVYTF. In nucleotides, the CDR3 is TGTGCCAGCAGCCGTCTACGGAATCAACCCATAGCTGGCGTTGTTTACACCTTC.

The V gene is TRBV10-1, the J gene TRBJ2-3; D not resolved. This CDR3 comprises 15 residues. Trimming took off 6 bases at V and 2 bases at J, with 15 bases between the two ends. Germline assignment: CDR1 WNHNN and CDR2 SYGVQD (reference sequence). CDR3 DNA sequence: TGCGCCAGCAGCAGAAAGGACGGTTACACAGATACGCAGTATTTT. Protein: CASSRKDGYTDTQYF.

This clonotype appeared a few times. The rearrangement links TRBV21-1 to TRBJ2-7; the DNA was not used to check the table's D call, TRBD1. TRBV21-1 is noted as a pseudogene. This CDR3 has 15 residues. The CDR3 loop reads CASSKAGTGGYEQYF. DNA of the CDR3: TGTGCCAGCAGCAAAGCAGGGACAGGGGGCTACGAGCAGTACTTC.

J is TRBJ2-1 and V is TRBV28; D remains ambiguous. The germline gives CDR1 MDHEN, CDR2 SYDVKM. There are 17 residues in the CDR3. V lost 4 bases to trimming and J lost 0 bases, with 16 bases between them. The CDR3 nucleotides read TGTGCCAGCAGTTCCCCCCGTGTTCAAAGCTCCTACAATGAGCAGTTCTTC. Encoded protein: CASSSPRVQSSYNEQFF. The complete variable domain, with remaining parts taken from reference TRBV28 and TRBJ2-1, reads DVKVTQSSRYLVKRTGEKVFLECVQDMDHENMFWYRQDPGLGLRLIYFSYDVKMKEKGDIPEGYSVSREKKERFSLILESASTNQTSMYLCASSSPRVQSSYNEQFFGPGTRLTVL.

V usage is TRBV4-2 and J usage is TRBJ2-1; 10 positions agree with TRBD2. The CDR3 runs 16 residues. J lost 6 bases, V lost 1 base, and 6 bases had no gene match. The germline V gene encodes CDR1 LGHNA and CDR2 YNFKEQ. The CDR3 protein is CASSQATSGKGNEQFF. Here the CDR3 DNA reads TGTGCCAGCAGCCAAGCAACTAGCGGGAAAGGCAATGAGCAGTTCTTC.